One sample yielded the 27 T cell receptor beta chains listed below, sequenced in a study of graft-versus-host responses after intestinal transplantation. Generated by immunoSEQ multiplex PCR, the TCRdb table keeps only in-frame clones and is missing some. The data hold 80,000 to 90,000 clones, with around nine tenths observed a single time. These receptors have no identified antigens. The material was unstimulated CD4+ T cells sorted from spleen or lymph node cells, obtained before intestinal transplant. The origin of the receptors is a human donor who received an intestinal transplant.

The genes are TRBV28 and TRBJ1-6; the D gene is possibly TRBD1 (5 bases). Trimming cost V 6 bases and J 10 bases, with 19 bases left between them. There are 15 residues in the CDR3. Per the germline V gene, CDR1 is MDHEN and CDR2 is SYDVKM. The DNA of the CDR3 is TGTGCCAGCAGGTCGGACGGGGGTACGGGATCACCCCTCCACTTT. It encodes CASRSDGGTGSPLHF.

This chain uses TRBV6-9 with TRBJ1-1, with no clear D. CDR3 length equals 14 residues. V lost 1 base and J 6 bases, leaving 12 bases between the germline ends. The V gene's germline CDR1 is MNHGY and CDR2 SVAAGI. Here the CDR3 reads CASSYWGFWAEAFF. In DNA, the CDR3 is TGTGCCAGCAGTTATTGGGGTTTTTGGGCTGAAGCTTTCTTT.

The CDR3 region is CASSLGGTAYYNEQFF. CDR3 nucleotide sequence: TGTGCCAGCAGTCTCGGGGGGACGGCATACTACAATGAGCAGTTCTTC. The chain couples TRBV5-4 to TRBJ2-1, with TRBD2 identical over 7 bases. Germline CDR1 is SGHNT and CDR2 is YYREEE (reference sequence). The J segment lost 3 bases and the V segment lost 5 bases, leaving 11 bases of the junction unmatched. The CDR3 runs to 16 residues.

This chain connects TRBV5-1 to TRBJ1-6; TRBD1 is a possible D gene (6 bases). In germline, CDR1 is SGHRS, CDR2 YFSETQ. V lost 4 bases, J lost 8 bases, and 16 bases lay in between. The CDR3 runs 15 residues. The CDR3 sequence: CASSLNRARDSPLHF. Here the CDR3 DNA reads TGCGCCAGCAGCCTGAACAGGGCTAGGGATTCACCCCTCCACTTT.

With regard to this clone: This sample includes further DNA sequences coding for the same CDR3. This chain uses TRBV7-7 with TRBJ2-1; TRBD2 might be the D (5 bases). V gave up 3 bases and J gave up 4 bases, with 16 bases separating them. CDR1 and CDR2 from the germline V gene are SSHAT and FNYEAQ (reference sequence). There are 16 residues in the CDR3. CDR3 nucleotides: TGTGCCAGCAGCTTCGAACCCCGGGCGGGTTACAATGAGCAGTTCTTC. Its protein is CASSFEPRAGYNEQFF.

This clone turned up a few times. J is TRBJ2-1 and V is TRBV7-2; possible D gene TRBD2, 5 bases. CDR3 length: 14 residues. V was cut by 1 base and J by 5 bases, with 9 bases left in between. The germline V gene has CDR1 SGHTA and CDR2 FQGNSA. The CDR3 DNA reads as TGTGCCAGCAGCTTAGGGCTAGCCCACAATGAGCAGTTCTTC. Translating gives CASSLGLAHNEQFF.

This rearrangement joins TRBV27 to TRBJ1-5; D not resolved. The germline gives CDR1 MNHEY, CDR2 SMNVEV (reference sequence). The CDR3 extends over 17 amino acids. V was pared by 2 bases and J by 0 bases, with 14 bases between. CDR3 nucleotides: TGTGCCAGCAGTTTACCCGGTTGGTTTACTAGCAATCAGCCCCAGCATTTT. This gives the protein CASSLPGWFTSNQPQHF.

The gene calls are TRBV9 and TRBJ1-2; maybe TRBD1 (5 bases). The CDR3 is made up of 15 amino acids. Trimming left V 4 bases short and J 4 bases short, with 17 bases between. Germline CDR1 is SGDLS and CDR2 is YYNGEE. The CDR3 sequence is CASSPTPRDSYGYTF. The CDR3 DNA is TGTGCCAGCAGCCCCACCCCCCGCGACAGCTATGGCTACACCTTC.

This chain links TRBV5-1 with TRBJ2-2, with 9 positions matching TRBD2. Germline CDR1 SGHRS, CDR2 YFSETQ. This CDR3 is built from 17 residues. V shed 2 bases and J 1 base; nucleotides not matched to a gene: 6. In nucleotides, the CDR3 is TGCGCCAGCAGCTTTATAGCGGGAGCCGGGAACACCGGGGAGCTGTTTTTT. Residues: CASSFIAGAGNTGELFF.

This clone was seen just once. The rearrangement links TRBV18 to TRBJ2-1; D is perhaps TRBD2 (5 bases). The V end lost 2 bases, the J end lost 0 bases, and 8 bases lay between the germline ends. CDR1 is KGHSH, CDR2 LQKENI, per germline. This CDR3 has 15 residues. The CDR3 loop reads CASSPRADSYNEQFF. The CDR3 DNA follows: TGTGCCAGCTCACCAAGAGCGGACTCCTACAATGAGCAGTTCTTC.

The CDR3 nucleotides are TGTGCCAGTAGCAAACCGGGATACCCGAATCAGCCCCAGCATTTT. Protein: CASSKPGYPNQPQHF. This chain connects TRBV19 to TRBJ1-5, with D unclear. The CDR3 spans 15 residues. The germline V and J ends were trimmed by 6 bases and 4 bases, with 16 bases remaining between them. The germline gives CDR1 LNHDA, CDR2 SQIVND (reference sequence).

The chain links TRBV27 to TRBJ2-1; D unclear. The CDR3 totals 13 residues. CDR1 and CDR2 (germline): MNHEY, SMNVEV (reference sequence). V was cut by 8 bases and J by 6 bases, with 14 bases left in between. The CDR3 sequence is CASSPRVANEQFF. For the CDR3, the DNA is TGTGCCAGCTCCCCTAGAGTGGCCAATGAGCAGTTCTTC.

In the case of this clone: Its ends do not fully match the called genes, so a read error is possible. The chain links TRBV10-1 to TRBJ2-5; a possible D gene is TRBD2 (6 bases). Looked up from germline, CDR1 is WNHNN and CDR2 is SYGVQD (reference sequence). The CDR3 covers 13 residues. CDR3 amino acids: CAGSSTSRETQYF. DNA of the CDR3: TGCGCCGGCAGTTCGACTAGTCGGGAGACCCAGTACTTC.

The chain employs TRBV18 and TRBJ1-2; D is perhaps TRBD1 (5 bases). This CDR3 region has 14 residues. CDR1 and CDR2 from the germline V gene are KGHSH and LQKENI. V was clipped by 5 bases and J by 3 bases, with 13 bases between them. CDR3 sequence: CASSVRGIDYGYTF. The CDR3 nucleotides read TGTGCCAGCTCAGTCCGGGGGATCGACTATGGCTACACCTTC.

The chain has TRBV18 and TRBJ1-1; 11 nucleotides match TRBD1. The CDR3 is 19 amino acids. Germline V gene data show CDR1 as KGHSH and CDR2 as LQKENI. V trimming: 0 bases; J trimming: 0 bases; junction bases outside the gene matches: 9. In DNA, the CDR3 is TGTGCCAGCTCACCACCGGATGGGACAGGGGGTGACGTGAACACTGAAGCTTTCTTT. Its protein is CASSPPDGTGGDVNTEAFF.

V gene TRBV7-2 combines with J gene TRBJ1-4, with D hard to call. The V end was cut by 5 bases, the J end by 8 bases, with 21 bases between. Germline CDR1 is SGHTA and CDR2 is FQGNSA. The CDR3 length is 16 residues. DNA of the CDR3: TGTGCCAGCAGCCCCGCACGCGATTATTTTTGGGAAAAACTGTTTTTT. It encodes CASSPARDYFWEKLFF. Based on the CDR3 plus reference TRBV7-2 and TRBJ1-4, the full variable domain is GAGVSQSPSNKVTEKGKDVELRCDPISGHTALYWYRQSLGQGLEFLIYFQGNSAPDKSGLPSDRFSAERTGGSVSTLTIQRTQQEDSAVYLCASSPARDYFWEKLFFGSGTQLSVL.

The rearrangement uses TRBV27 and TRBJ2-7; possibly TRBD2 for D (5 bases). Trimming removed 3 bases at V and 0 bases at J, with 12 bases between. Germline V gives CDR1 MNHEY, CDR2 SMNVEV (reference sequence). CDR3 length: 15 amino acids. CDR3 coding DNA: TGTGCCAGCAGTTTGAGAGGGTCCAGCTCCTACGAGCAGTACTTC. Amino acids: CASSLRGSSSYEQYF.

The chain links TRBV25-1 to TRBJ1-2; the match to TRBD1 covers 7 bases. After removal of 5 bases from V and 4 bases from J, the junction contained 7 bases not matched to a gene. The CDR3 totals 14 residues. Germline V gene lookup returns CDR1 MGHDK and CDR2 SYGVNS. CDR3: CASSTLRDSYGYTF. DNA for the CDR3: TGTGCCAGCAGTACCCTCCGGGACAGCTATGGCTACACCTTC.

The CDR3 loop is CAWNRDSDEQYF. In DNA, the CDR3 is TGTGCCTGGAACAGGGATTCTGACGAGCAGTACTTC. The chain uses TRBV30 and TRBJ2-7; D might be TRBD1 (6 bases). The CDR3 contains 12 residues. The V and J ends lost 4 bases and 5 bases respectively, with 12 bases between them. Germline-derived CDR1 and CDR2 are GTSNPN and SVGIG (reference sequence). Full variable domain (remainder filled in from reference TRBV30 and TRBJ2-7): SQTIHQWPATLVQPVGSPLSLECTVEGTSNPNLYWYRQAAGRGLQLLFYSVGIGQISSEVPQNLSASRPQDRQFILSSKKLLLSDSGFYLCAWNRDSDEQYFGPGTRLTVT.

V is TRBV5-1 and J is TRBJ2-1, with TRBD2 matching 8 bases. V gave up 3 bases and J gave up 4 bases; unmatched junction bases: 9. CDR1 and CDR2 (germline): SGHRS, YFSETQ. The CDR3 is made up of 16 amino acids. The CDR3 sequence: CASSSTGGAAYNEQFF. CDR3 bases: TGCGCCAGCAGCTCGACCGGGGGGGCGGCGTACAATGAGCAGTTCTTC.

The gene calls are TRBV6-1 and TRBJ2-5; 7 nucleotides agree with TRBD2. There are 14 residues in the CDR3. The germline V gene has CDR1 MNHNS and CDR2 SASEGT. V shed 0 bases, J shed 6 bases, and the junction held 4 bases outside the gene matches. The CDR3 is CASSEARTRKTQYF. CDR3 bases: TGTGCCAGCAGTGAAGCGCGGACTAGAAAGACCCAGTACTTC.

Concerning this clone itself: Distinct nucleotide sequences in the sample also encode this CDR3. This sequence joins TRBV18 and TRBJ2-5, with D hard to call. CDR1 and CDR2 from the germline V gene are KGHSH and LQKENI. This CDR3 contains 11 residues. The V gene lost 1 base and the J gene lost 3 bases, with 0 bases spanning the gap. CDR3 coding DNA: TGTGCCAGCTCACCACAAGAGACCCAGTACTTC. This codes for CASSPQETQYF.

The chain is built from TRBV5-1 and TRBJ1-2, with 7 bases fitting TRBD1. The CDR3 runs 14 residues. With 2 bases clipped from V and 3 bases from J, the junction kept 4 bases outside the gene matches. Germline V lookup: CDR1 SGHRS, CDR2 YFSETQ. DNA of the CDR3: TGCGCCAGCAGCTTAGGGGGCAGCGACTATGGCTACACCTTC. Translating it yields CASSLGGSDYGYTF. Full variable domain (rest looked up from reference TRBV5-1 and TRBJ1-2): KAGVTQTPRYLIKTRGQQVTLSCSPISGHRSVSWYQQTPGQGLQFLFEYFSETQRNKGNFPGRFSGRQFSNSRSEMNVSTLELGDSALYLCASSLGGSDYGYTFGSGTRLTVV.

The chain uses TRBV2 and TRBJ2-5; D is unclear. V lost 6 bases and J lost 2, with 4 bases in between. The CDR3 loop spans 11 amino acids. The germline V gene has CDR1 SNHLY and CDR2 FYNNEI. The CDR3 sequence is CASRKQETQYF. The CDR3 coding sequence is TGTGCCAGCAGGAAACAAGAGACCCAGTACTTC.

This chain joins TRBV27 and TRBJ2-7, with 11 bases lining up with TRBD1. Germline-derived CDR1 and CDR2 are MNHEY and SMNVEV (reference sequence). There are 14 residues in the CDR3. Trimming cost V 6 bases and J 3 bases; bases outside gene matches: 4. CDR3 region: CASRRGTGGYEQYF. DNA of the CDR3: TGTGCCAGCAGACGAGGGACAGGGGGCTACGAGCAGTACTTC.

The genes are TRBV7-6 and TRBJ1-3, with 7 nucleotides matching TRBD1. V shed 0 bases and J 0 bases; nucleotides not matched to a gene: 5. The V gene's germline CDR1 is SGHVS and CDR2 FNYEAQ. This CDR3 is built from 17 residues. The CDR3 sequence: CASSLAPGGSSGNTIYF. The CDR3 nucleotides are TGTGCCAGCAGCTTAGCGCCAGGGGGTAGCTCTGGAAACACCATATATTTT.

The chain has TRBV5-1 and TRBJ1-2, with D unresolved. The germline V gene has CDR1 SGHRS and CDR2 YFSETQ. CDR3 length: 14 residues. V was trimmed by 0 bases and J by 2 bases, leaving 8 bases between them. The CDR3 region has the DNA TGCGCCAGCAGCTTGGGGCCGCCGAACTATGGCTACACCTTC. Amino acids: CASSLGPPNYGYTF.